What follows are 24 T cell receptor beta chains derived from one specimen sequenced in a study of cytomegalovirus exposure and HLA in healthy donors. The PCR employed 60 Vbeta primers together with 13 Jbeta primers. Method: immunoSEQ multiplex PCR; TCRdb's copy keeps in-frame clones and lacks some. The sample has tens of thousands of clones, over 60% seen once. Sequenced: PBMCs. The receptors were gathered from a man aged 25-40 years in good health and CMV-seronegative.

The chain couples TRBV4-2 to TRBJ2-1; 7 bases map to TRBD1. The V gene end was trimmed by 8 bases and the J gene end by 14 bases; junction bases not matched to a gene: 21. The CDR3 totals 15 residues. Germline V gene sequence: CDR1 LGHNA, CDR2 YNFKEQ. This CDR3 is CASLGVRRTGNAKFF. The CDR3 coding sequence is TGTGCCAGCCTTGGGGTGCGGAGGACAGGTAATGCGAAGTTCTTC.

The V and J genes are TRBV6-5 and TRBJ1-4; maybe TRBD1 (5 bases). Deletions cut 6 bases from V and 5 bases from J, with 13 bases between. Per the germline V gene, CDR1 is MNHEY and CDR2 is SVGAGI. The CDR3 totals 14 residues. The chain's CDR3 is CASRAGPSNEKLFF. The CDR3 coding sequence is TGTGCCAGCAGAGCGGGACCGAGCAATGAAAAACTGTTTTTT.

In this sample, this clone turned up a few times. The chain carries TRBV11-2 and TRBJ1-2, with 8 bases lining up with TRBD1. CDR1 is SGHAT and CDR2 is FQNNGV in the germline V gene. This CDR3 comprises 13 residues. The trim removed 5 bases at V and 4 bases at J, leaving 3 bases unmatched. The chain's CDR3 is CASSPGTGYGYTF. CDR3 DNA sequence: TGTGCCAGCAGCCCCGGGACAGGCTATGGCTACACCTTC.

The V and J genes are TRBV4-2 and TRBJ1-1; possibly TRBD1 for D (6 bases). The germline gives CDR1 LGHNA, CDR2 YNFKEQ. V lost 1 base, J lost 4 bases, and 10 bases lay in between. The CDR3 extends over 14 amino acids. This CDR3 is CASSQAGVGTEAFF. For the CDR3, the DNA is TGTGCCAGCAGCCAAGCAGGGGTCGGCACTGAAGCTTTCTTT.

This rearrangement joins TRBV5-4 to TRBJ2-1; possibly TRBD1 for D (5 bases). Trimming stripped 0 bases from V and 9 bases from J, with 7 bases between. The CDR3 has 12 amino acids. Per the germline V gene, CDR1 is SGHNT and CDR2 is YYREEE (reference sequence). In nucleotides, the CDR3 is TGTGCCAGCAGCTTGGGGCAGGGTGAGCAGTTCTTC. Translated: CASSLGQGEQFF. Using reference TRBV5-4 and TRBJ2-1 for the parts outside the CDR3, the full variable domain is ETGVTQSPTHLIKTRGQQVTLRCSSQSGHNTVSWYQQALGQGPQFIFQYYREEENGRGNFPPRFSGLQFPNYSSELNVNALELDDSALYLCASSLGQGEQFFGPGTRLTVL.

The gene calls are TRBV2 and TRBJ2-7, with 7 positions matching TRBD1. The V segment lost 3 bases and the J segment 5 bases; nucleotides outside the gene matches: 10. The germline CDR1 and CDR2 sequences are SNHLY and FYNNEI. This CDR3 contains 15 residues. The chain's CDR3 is CASSEQGGLRNEQYF. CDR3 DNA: TGTGCCAGCAGTGAGCAAGGGGGCCTGAGGAACGAGCAGTACTTC.

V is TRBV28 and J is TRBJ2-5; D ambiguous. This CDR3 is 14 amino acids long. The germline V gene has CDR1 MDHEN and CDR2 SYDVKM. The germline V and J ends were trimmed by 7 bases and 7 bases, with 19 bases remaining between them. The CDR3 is CASKLTTSVPTQYF. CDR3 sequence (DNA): TGTGCCAGCAAACTAACAACGTCCGTCCCGACCCAGTACTTC. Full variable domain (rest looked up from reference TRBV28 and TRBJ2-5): DVKVTQSSRYLVKRTGEKVFLECVQDMDHENMFWYRQDPGLGLRLIYFSYDVKMKEKGDIPEGYSVSREKKERFSLILESASTNQTSMYLCASKLTTSVPTQYFGPGTRLLVL.

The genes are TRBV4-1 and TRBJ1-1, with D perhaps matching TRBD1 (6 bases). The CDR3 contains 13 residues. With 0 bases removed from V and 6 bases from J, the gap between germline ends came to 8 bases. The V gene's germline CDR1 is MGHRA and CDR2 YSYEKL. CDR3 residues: CASSQEYRAEAFF. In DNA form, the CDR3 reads TGCGCCAGCAGCCAAGAATACAGGGCTGAAGCTTTCTTT.

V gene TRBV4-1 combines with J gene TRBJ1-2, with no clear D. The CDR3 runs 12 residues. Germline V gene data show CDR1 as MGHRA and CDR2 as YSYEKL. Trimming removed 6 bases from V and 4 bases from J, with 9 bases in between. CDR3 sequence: CASRGGSYGYTF. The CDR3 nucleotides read TGCGCCAGCAGAGGCGGATCCTATGGCTACACCTTC.

Here the CDR3 DNA reads TGTGCCAGCAGCTTCCCACGGGGACAGGGTCTTCGCGGCTACACCTTC. Residues: CASSFPRGQGLRGYTF. The chain employs TRBV5-6 and TRBJ1-2; TRBD1 matches 9 bases. CDR1 is SGHDT and CDR2 is YYEEEE in the germline V gene. The trim removed 2 bases at V and 8 bases at J, leaving 13 bases unmatched. This CDR3 comprises 16 residues.

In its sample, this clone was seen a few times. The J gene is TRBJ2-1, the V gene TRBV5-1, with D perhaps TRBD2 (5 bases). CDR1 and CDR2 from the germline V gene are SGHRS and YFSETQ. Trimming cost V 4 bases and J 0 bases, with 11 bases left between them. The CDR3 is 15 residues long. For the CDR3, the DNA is TGCGCCAGCAGCAAGGGTGAGGGCTCCTACAATGAGCAGTTCTTC. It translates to CASSKGEGSYNEQFF.

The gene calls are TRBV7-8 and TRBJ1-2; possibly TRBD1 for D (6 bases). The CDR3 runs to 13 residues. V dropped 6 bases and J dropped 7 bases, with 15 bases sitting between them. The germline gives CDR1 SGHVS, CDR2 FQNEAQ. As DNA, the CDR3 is TGTGCCAGCAGGACCCAGGGGCTCGGTGGCTACACCTTC. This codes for CASRTQGLGGYTF.

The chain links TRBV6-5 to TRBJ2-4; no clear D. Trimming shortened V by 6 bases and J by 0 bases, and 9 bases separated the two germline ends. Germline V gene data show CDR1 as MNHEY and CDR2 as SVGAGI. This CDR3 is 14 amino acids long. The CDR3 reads CASSAYLAKNIQYF. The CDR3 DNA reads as TGTGCCAGCAGCGCCTATTTAGCCAAAAACATTCAGTACTTC.

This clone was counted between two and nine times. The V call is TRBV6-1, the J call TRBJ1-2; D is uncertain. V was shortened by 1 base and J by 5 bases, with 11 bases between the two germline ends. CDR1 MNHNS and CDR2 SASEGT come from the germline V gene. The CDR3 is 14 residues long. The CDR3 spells CASSEDPRVYGYTF. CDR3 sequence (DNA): TGTGCCAGCAGTGAAGACCCTCGGGTATATGGCTACACCTTC.

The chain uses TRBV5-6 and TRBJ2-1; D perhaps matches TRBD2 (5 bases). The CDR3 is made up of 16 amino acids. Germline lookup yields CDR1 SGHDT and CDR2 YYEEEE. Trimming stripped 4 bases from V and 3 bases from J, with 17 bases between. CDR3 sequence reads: CASSPKQGRGYNEQFF. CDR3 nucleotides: TGTGCCAGCAGCCCCAAACAAGGACGGGGCTACAATGAGCAGTTCTTC.

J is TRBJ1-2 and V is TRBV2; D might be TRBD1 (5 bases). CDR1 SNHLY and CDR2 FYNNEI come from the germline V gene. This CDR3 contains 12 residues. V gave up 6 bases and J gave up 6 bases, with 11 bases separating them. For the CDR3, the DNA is TGTGCCAGCAGAGTGACAGTTAATGGCTACACCTTC. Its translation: CASRVTVNGYTF.

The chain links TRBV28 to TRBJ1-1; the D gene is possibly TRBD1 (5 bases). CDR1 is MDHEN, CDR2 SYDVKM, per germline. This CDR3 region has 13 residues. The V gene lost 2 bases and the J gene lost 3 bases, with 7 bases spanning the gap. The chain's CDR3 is CASSLQGHTEAFF. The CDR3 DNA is TGTGCCAGCAGTTTACAGGGCCACACTGAAGCTTTCTTT.

In DNA, the CDR3 is TGCGCCAGCAGCGGGGGACAGAGTAACTATGGCTACACCTTC. Translated, it gives CASSGGQSNYGYTF. This chain uses TRBV5-1 with TRBJ1-2; 7 nucleotides agree with TRBD1. The CDR3 totals 14 residues. Germline-derived CDR1 and CDR2 are SGHRS and YFSETQ. V lost 4 bases, J lost 1 base, and 4 bases stayed unmatched.

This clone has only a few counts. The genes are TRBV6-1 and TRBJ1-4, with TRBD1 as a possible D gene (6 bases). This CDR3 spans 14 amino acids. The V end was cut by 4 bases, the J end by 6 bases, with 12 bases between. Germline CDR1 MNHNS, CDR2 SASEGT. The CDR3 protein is CASSARDIYEKLFF. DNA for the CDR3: TGTGCCAGCAGTGCTCGGGACATCTATGAAAAACTGTTTTTT.

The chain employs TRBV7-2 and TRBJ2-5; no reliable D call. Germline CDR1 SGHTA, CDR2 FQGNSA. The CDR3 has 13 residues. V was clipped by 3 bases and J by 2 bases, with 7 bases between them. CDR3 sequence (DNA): TGTGCCAGCAGCTTGATGCGGCAAGAGACCCAGTACTTC. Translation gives CASSLMRQETQYF.

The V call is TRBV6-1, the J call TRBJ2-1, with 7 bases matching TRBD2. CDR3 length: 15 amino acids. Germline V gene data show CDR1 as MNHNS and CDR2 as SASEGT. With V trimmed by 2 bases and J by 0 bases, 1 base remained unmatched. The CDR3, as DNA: TGTGCCAGCAGTGAATCTAGCGGCTCCTACAATGAGCAGTTCTTC. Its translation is CASSESSGSYNEQFF.

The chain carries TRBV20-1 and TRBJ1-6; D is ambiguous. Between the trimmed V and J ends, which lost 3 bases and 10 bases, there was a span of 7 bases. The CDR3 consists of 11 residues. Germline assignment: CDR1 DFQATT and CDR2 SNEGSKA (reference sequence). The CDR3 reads CSARGGSPLHF. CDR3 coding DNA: TGCAGTGCTAGGGGAGGGTCACCCCTCCACTTT.

The CDR3 reads CASSRGGDGNTIYF. CDR3 bases: TGTGCCAGCAGTCGTGGTGGAGATGGAAACACCATATATTTT. J is TRBJ1-3 and V is TRBV7-6; D is uncertain. Between the trimmed V and J ends, which lost 6 bases and 3 bases, there was a span of 12 bases. Germline CDR1 is SGHVS and CDR2 is FNYEAQ. This CDR3 spans 14 amino acids.

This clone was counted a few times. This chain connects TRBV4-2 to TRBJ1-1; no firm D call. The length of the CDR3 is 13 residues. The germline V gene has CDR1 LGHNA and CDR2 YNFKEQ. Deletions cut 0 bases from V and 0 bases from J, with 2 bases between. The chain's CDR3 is CASSQDVNTEAFF. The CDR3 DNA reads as TGTGCCAGCAGCCAAGACGTGAACACTGAAGCTTTCTTT.